This is a list of T cell receptor beta chains from one sample in a study of cytomegalovirus exposure and HLA in healthy donors. TCRdb keeps only in-frame clones here, not all; method: immunoSEQ multiplex PCR. Among 55,000 to 75,000 clones, roughly 75% were seen once, and the ten largest hold roughly 7.4%. The sample taken for sequencing was PBMCs. The receptors shown here come from a woman between 25 and 40 years old in good health and CMV-seropositive. Each CDR3 is given with its conserved first and last residue. Each record gives: V gene, clone size, D gene, J gene, CDR3 DNA, CDR3 protein. A D gene is named only where the DNA matches it firmly. Size is omitted from some rows. Given values are once, few, many or a class for expanded clones.

TRBV2	-	TRBD1	TRBJ1-3	TGTGCCAGCAGCGTCCCCCAAATCAGGGGGCCGAGTCTTGGAAACACCATATATTTT	CASSVPQIRGPSLGNTIYF
TRBV28	-	-	TRBJ2-3	TGTGCCAGCAGACTCCCTGGAGGGCGACTCACAGATACGCAGTATTTT	CASRLPGGRLTDTQYF
TRBV2	-	TRBD2	TRBJ2-3	TGTGCCAGCGACTTAGCGGGAGGGAAGACAGATACGCAGTATTTT	CASDLAGGKTDTQYF
TRBV18	-	-	TRBJ1-2	TGTGCCAGCTCACCCGGGGTGCGCTCTGGAGGGGGCTACACCTTC	CASSPGVRSGGGYTF
TRBV6-1	few	-	TRBJ2-7	TGTGCCAGCAGCCGGATCACTAGCTCCTACGAGCAGTACTTC	CASSRITSSYEQYF
TRBV10-3	-	TRBD1	TRBJ2-7	TGTGCCATCAGCCCGGGACAGGGTTCCTACGAGCAGTACTTC	CAISPGQGSYEQYF
TRBV10-3	-	-	TRBJ1-1	TGTGCCATCAGTGAGTCGATCCAGGGAAGGACTGAAGCTTTCTTT	CAISESIQGRTEAFF
TRBV19	-	-	TRBJ2-1	TGTGCCAGTTTGAATCAGGGCGGCCGGAATGAGCAGTTCTTC	CASLNQGGRNEQFF
TRBV30	-	TRBD2	TRBJ2-1	TGTGCTCTAACCGGGACTAGCGGGGCCTACAATGAGCAGTTCTTC	CALTGTSGAYNEQFF
TRBV6-6	-	-	TRBJ2-1	TGTGCCAGCAGTATTCGGGGTGAGCAGTTCTTC	CASSIRGEQFF
TRBV6-1	-	TRBD2	TRBJ2-5	TGTGCCAGCAGTGAAGTCCTAGCGGGATTGGGAGAGACCCAGTACTTC	CASSEVLAGLGETQYF
TRBV2	-	-	TRBJ1-2	TGTGCCAGCAGTAGGGCCATACAGGGAAAGGATAACTATGGCTACACCTTC	CASSRAIQGKDNYGYTF
TRBV9	-	TRBD2	TRBJ2-1	TGTGCCAGCAGCGTAGGGTTTGGACTAGCGGGAGAGAATGAGCAGTTCTTC	CASSVGFGLAGENEQFF
TRBV6-6	-	-	TRBJ1-2	TGTGCCAGCAGTTACGGACAGTACTATGGCTACACCTTC	CASSYGQYYGYTF
TRBV9	-	-	TRBJ2-2	TGTGCCAGCAGCGTTAACAGGGTGGTCCCCGGGGAGCTGTTTTTT	CASSVNRVVPGELFF
TRBV9	-	TRBD1	TRBJ2-5	TGTGCCAGCAGCGTAGGGACGCACACAGGGGGAAGGGAGACCCAGTACTTC	CASSVGTHTGGRETQYF
TRBV4-3	-	TRBD2	TRBJ2-3	TGCGCCAGCAGCCAAGCTAGCGGTCGTACGCAGTATTTT	CASSQASGRTQYF
TRBV7-8	-	-	TRBJ2-7	TGTGCCAGCAGCCTCACACCAGTTTGCGAGCAGTACTTC	CASSLTPVCEQYF
TRBV28	-	TRBD1	TRBJ1-3	TGTGCCAGCAGCCTCAGGGGGCCAGGAAACACCATATATTTT	CASSLRGPGNTIYF
TRBV6-1	-	TRBD1	TRBJ1-5	TGTGCCAGCAGTGATCGACAGGGGGATATTCAGCCCCAGCATTTT	CASSDRQGDIQPQHF
TRBV4-1	once	TRBD1	TRBJ2-1	TGCGCCAGCAGCCAAACCGACAGGGGACTTTTTAATGAGCAGTTCTTC	CASSQTDRGLFNEQFF
TRBV7-2	-	-	TRBJ2-5	TGTGCCAGCAGCGACAGGTCGCAGGGTTCAAAGACCCAGTACTTC	CASSDRSQGSKTQYF
TRBV15	-	-	TRBJ2-7	TGTGCCACCAGCACCCCGGGGGAGACGGACGAGCAGTACTTC	CATSTPGETDEQYF